Below are 14 T cell receptor beta chains sequenced from a single sample in a study of T cells in women clearing cervical HPV infection. Measured with immunoSEQ multiplex PCR; TCRdb has only the in-frame clones, and not every one. This sample contains about 23,000 clones. Sequenced: blood buffy coat. Receptors were obtained from a woman aged 18-69 years with a cervical HPV16 infection that either progressed to CIN3+ or cleared (not recorded which).

On this clone itself: The read terminates 3 residues before the CDR3 end, so the remaining end is supplied by the germline J gene. This rearrangement joins TRBV18 to TRBJ1-2, with D perhaps TRBD1 (5 bases). This CDR3 is 15 amino acids long. Germline loops: CDR1 KGHSH, CDR2 LQKENI. Partial CDR3 DNA: TGTGCCAGCTCCCTAGCGGGGGGAGGTGAAGATGAC. Translated: CASSLAGGGEDD. The CDR3 in its entirety is CASSLAGGGEDDYTF. Combining the CDR3 with reference TRBV18 and TRBJ1-2 gives the whole variable domain NAGVMQNPRHLVRRRGQEARLRCSPMKGHSHVYWYRQLPEEGLKFMVYLQKENIIDESGMPKERFSAEFPKEGPSILRIQQVVRGDSAAYFCASSLAGGGEDDYTFGSGTRLTVV.

Concerning this clone: The read ends 3 residues before the CDR3 terminus; that terminus is restored from the germline J gene. V gene TRBV7-9 combines with J gene TRBJ2-4; the D is unclear. This CDR3 region has 12 residues. Germline CDR1 SEHNR, CDR2 FQNEAQ (reference sequence). CDR3 in amino acids: CASSLDGYGQYF. CDR3 bases read: TGTGCCAGCAGCTTAGACGGGTATGGT.

Concerning this clone: The observed sequence ends 3 residues before the CDR3 terminus, with the missing tail filled in from the germline J gene. V usage is TRBV18 and J usage is TRBJ1-1; D is perhaps TRBD1 (5 bases). The CDR3 extends over 12 amino acids. Per germline, CDR1 KGHSH and CDR2 LQKENI. V was pared by 3 bases and J by 6 bases, with 8 bases between. The covered CDR3 bases are TGTGCCAGCTCACCGCAGGGTGCTGAA. This gives the protein CASSPQGAE. The full-length CDR3 reads as CASSPQGAEAFF.

A word on this clone: The CDR3 end is not reached by the read, which stops 3 residues before it; the germline J gene fills it in. This chain connects TRBV14 to TRBJ1-4; D might be TRBD1 (5 bases). Germline CDR1 SGHDN, CDR2 FVKESK. V gave up 0 bases and J gave up 10 bases, with 15 bases separating them. The CDR3 spans 15 residues. Incomplete CDR3 DNA: TGTGCCAGCAGCCAAGATTATGGCGTGGGGGGAAAA. It translates to CASSQDYGVGGK. In full, the CDR3 is CASSQDYGVGGKLFF.

A remark on this clone: The read comes to an end 3 residues before the CDR3 does, leaving the germline J gene to fill in the end. V usage is TRBV13 and J usage is TRBJ1-6, with unresolved D. The CDR3 extends over 14 amino acids. The V end lost 7 bases, the J end lost 8 bases, and 15 bases lay between the germline ends. The germline CDR1 and CDR2 sequences are PRHDT and FYEKMQ (reference sequence). The sequenced CDR3 bases are TGTGCCAGCACCCTCAGAGGCCCTTATTCACCC. This translates into CASTLRGPYSP. The entire CDR3 protein is CASTLRGPYSPLHF.

Note on this clone: The CDR3 end falls 3 residues outside the read, so it is completed with the germline J gene. V is TRBV7-2 and J is TRBJ1-2; D is unclear. Germline V gene lookup returns CDR1 SGHTA and CDR2 FQGNSA. This CDR3 has 14 residues. The CDR3 DNA, read in part, is TGTGCCAGCAGCTTACTCCTAGCGGGAGACATC. It yields the protein CASSLLLAGDI. The complete CDR3 reads CASSLLLAGDIYTF.

Note on this clone: Sequencing ends 3 residues short of the CDR3 end; the germline J gene provides the rest. V and J are TRBV2 and TRBJ1-5; 8 positions match TRBD1. The CDR3 totals 14 residues. CDR1 and CDR2 (germline): SNHLY, FYNNEI. V lost 4 bases to trimming and J lost 6 bases; unmatched junction nucleotides: 5. The CDR3 region is CASSVRDRFQPQHF. CDR3 bases read: TGTGCCAGCAGTGTAAGGGACAGGTTTCAGCCC.

On this clone: Relative to the germline gene, one junction end is altered; a read error may explain this. The read is 3 residues too short to cover the CDR3 end, so that end is filled in from the germline J gene. This chain joins TRBV7-7 and TRBJ2-5; TRBD2 matches at 9 bases. In germline, CDR1 is SSHAT, CDR2 FNYEAQ (reference sequence). The CDR3 loop spans 16 amino acids. The CDR3: CASSSPREGLEETQYF. The CDR3 DNA, read in part, is TGTGCTAGCAGCTCCCCGCGGGAGGGCCTAGAAGAGACC. Using reference TRBV7-7 and TRBJ2-5 for the parts outside the CDR3, the full variable domain is GAGVSQSPRYKVTKRGQDVTLRCDPISSHATLYWYQQALGQGPEFLTYFNYEAQPDKSGLPSDRFSAERPEGSISTLTIQRTEQRDSAMYRCASSSPREGLEETQYFGPGTRLLVL.

Comments on this clone: With the read ending 3 residues before the CDR3 end, the germline J gene is used to fill in that end. The chain carries TRBV29-1 and TRBJ1-1; 8 bases fit TRBD1. The CDR3 contains 13 residues. Unmatched junction bases numbered 4, after V lost 6 bases and J lost 1 base. Germline V gene sequence: CDR1 SQVTM, CDR2 ANQGSEA. CDR3 in amino acids: CSVGTGRNTEAFF. CDR3 DNA (partial): TGCAGCGTGGGGACAGGTCGGAACACTGAA.

To note about this clone: Sequencing ends 3 residues short of the CDR3 end; the germline J gene provides the rest. V usage is TRBV2 and J usage is TRBJ1-2; D ambiguous. The CDR3 totals 12 residues. From germline, CDR1 is SNHLY and CDR2 FYNNEI. CDR3 sequence: CASKGLDYDYTF. The DNA read from the CDR3 is TGTGCCAGCAAAGGGTTGGACTACGAC.

A note on this clone: At one boundary the junction diverges from the germline segment, which might be a read error. The read ends 3 residues early relative to the CDR3; the germline J gene fills the gap. Other DNA sequences within the sample encode an identical CDR3. V is TRBV4-2 and J is TRBJ1-6; D remains unclear. Germline CDR1 LGHNA, CDR2 YNFKEQ. This CDR3 is built from 13 residues. The DNA read from the CDR3 is TGCGCCAGCAGCCAAGTTGAGGATTCACCC. This gives the protein CASSQVEDSP. The full-length CDR3 reads as CASSQVEDSPLHF.

As to this clone: The read terminates 3 residues ahead of where the CDR3 ends, so the germline J gene completes it. The chain has TRBV29-1 and TRBJ1-2, with 11 bases fitting TRBD1. Germline assignment: CDR1 SQVTM and CDR2 ANQGSEA. The CDR3 sequence is 13 residues long. The ends lost 6 bases at V and 7 bases at J; junction bases unmatched: 7. The DNA read from the CDR3 is TGCAGCGTCGCCCAGGGACAGGGGGTTGGC. Encoded protein: CSVAQGQGVG. The entire CDR3 is CSVAQGQGVGYTF.

Turning to this clone: Read coverage stops 3 residues before the CDR3 terminus; the germline J gene supplies the remainder. This chain links TRBV30 with TRBJ2-3; 8 nucleotides agree with TRBD1. V shed 5 bases and J 2 bases; nucleotides not matched to a gene: 3. CDR1 GTSNPN and CDR2 SVGIG come from the germline V gene (reference sequence). The CDR3 extends over 13 amino acids. This CDR3 is CAWDRGATDTQYF. The sequenced CDR3 bases are TGTGCCTGGGACAGGGGAGCCACAGATACG.

To note about this clone: The read is 3 residues too short to cover the CDR3 end, so that end is filled in from the germline J gene. The rearrangement joins TRBV19 to TRBJ1-1, with 8 bases that match TRBD1. The germline V gene has CDR1 LNHDA and CDR2 SQIVND (reference sequence). The junction had 9 bases not matched to a gene; V was cut back by 2 bases and J by 4 bases. CDR3 length equals 16 residues. The CDR3 here is CASSIMGFQGATEAFF. Partial CDR3 DNA: TGTGCCAGTAGTATAATGGGCTTTCAGGGGGCCACTGAA.